This T cell receptor (beta chain) was captured in a study of blood T cell repertoires in COVID-19 (dated by TCRdb to about 2020). For context, the study as a whole: The collaborator samples originated in the United States, Italy and Spain and spanned the acute and convalescent phases of COVID-19. Subjects who had been exposed to COVID-19, were actively infected with it, or had recovered from it provided the deeply sampled blood TCRbeta repertoires that made up the dataset. HLA class I and class II types, where available, came from metadata supplied by the sample provider rather than from assay-based typing. A de-identified subject ID, COVID-19 status, age in years and sex were almost always included in the sample metadata. Samples came from the ongoing ImmuneRACE study (first 160 participants) plus 1,254 subjects from 6 global collaborators. The repertoires were released in a freely available public database meant as a resource for research on the immune response to SARS-CoV-2. The prospective study material was composed of cDNA or gDNA derived from T cells, B-cell-depleted T cells, or PBMCs.

The CDR3 contains 19 residues, cysteine and phenylalanine counted. Only the CDR3 part of the read is kept: 57 bases, read in frame from the first base. CDR1 and CDR2 are read off the germline V gene as ENHRY and SYGVKD. Germline trimming amounts to 0 bases on V and 4 bases on J, with 12 as the count of junction bases outside the gene matches. The immunoSEQ Assay, a bias-controlled multiplex PCR, was used to amplify TCRbeta CDR3 regions from genomic DNA. The study's own analysis went as follows. The number of nucleated cells in each sample was estimated from the amplification of reference gene primers within the assay. To quantify the absolute abundance of each unique TCRbeta CDR3 rearrangement, sequence reads were collapsed and filtered. For each sample, productive Simpson clonality was calculated by taking the square root of Simpson's diversity index across productive rearrangements. Not all clones reach the TCRdb copy of this immuneACCESS table, which keeps in-frame sequences only. Checked studies attribute under half of the gap to unresolved V genes and leave the rest unexplained. The DNA gave D and trimming, while V, J and clone size come from that table. The sample table lists 250,000 to 350,000 clones, 70% to 90% of them with a count of one. Jointly, the top ten make up around 4.5% of the sample.

Beyond this particular receptor, the publication reports: The amount of clinical and demographic metadata varied by source and participant and was provided uncurated.

Enrolling through a virtual design, the prospective study's participants ranged in age from roughly 18 to 89 years and lived across about two dozen United States geographic areas. Cohort assignment in the prospective study relied on participant-reported clinical history from a screening survey and a study questionnaire. ImmuneRACE Cohort 3 recovered participants were defined by two consecutive negative NP/OP PCR tests, healthcare professional clearance, or symptom resolution. Each participant in the prospective study had whole blood, serum and a nasopharyngeal or oropharyngeal swab collected by mobile phlebotomists. Over a roughly 2-month period, participants in the prospective study had the option of providing additional blood draws and questionnaires. Prospective study blood samples were shipped either frozen or at room temperature before DNA extraction. Notes on this clone: The target of this receptor is not known. Base qualities are not provided; no much larger clone lies one nucleotide away.

In this chain, TRBV10-3 is recombined with TRBJ2-1, and TRBD2 aligns with 10 junction nucleotides. This receptor was taken from a woman between 25 and 40 years old who had recovered from COVID-19. Sequenced input: PBMCs or T cells enriched from blood (not recorded which). The CDR3 is CAISESAGGRTSGYNEQFF. The nucleotides read TGTGCCATCAGTGAGTCGGCCGGGGGAAGGACTAGCGGTTACAATGAGCAGTTCTTC.